The T cell receptor beta chain described here comes from a study of CD8+CD57+ T cells in acquired aplastic anemia. Whole-study context: The average for DNA from sorted CD4+ and CD8+ cells was about 3.3 ug. Notes on the study in general: Overlap between patients and controls comprised twenty-nine CD8+ CDR3 sequences. Patients and healthy controls showed no significant CD8+ Simpson's diversity difference.

The CDR3 is 14 residues long. V lost 6 bases, J lost 4 bases, and 15 bases lay in between. The V gene's germline CDR1 is ENHRY and CDR2 SYGVKD. In regard to this clonotype: Antigen: not known.

The use of genomic DNA as template underpinned the TCR beta VDJ and CDR3 profiling. TCRdb used MiXCR to reprocess the reads, holding one entry per CDR3 protein. This table has roughly 86,000 distinct CDR3 sequences, under 50% appearing once. This receptor was identified in a human donor in good health, serving as a control. The specimen was sorted CD4+, CD8+, or CD8+CD57+ T cells (not recorded which) from PBMCs. The chain links TRBV10-3 to TRBJ2-5, with a tentative D call TRBD2 (6 bases). CDR3 residues: CAIREGGLRETQYF. DNA of the CDR3: TGTGCCATCAGGGAGGGTGGGCTGAGAGAGACCCAGTACTTC.